What follows are 8 T cell receptor beta chains derived from one specimen sequenced in a study of PD-1 blockade in classical Hodgkin lymphoma. Time point of the sample: newly diagnosed, previously untreated cHL patient sample. The method was immunoSEQ multiplex PCR; TCRdb's version includes in-frame clones alone and lacks a portion of them. Altogether about 47,000 clones are present, approximately 90% being singletons, with the ten largest covering around 5.1%. The specimen sequenced was peripheral blood mononuclear cells (PBMCs). The receptors were sampled from a human donor with classical Hodgkin lymphoma.

This chain connects TRBV4-1 to TRBJ2-3; D is undetermined. The length of the CDR3 is 13 residues. Germline CDR1 and CDR2: MGHRA and YSYEKL. With 3 bases removed from V and 6 bases from J, the gap between germline ends came to 10 bases. The CDR3 DNA reads TGCGCCAGCAGCCAGAGACTGTGGGATACGCAGTATTTT. Amino acid sequence: CASSQRLWDTQYF.

The chain has TRBV6-1 and TRBJ1-5; D is ambiguous. The CDR3 is 14 amino acids. Trimming cost V 6 bases and J 0 bases, with 9 bases left between them. CDR1 and CDR2 (germline): MNHNS, SASEGT. CDR3 residues: CASRDLISNQPQHF. DNA of the CDR3: TGTGCCAGCAGGGATCTGATTAGCAATCAGCCCCAGCATTTT.

This rearrangement joins TRBV27 to TRBJ2-1; 16 bases are shared with TRBD2. The CDR3 spans 18 residues. Germline trimming cut 5 bases from V and 0 bases from J; bases unmatched to any gene: 4. Germline CDR1 is MNHEY and CDR2 is SMNVEV (reference sequence). CDR3 loop: CASSAGLAGGSSYNEQFF. CDR3 in DNA: TGTGCCAGCAGTGCGGGACTAGCGGGAGGGTCCTCCTACAATGAGCAGTTCTTC.

V usage is TRBV11-3 and J usage is TRBJ2-1, with 8 bases identical to TRBD1. V trimming: 5 bases; J trimming: 1 base; junction bases outside the gene matches: 4. The CDR3 contains 15 residues. CDR1 SGHNT and CDR2 YENEEA come from the germline V gene. CDR3 sequence reads: CASSPGQGSYNEQFF. CDR3 nucleotide sequence: TGTGCCAGCAGCCCAGGACAGGGTTCCTACAATGAGCAGTTCTTC.

The rearrangement joins TRBV9 to TRBJ1-3; D not resolved. The CDR3 is 15 amino acids. Germline CDR1 is SGDLS and CDR2 is YYNGEE. Trimming removed 0 bases at V and 4 bases at J, with 11 bases between. CDR3 in amino acids: CASSVDMVGGNTIYF. CDR3 bases: TGTGCCAGCAGCGTAGATATGGTGGGGGGAAACACCATATATTTT. Supplemented by reference TRBV9 and TRBJ1-3, the full variable domain reads DSGVTQTPKHLITATGQRVTLRCSPRSGDLSVYWYQQSLDQGLQFLIQYYNGEERAKGNILERFSAQQFPDLHSELNLSSLELGDSALYFCASSVDMVGGNTIYFGEGSWLTVV.

The chain recombines TRBV12-5 with TRBJ1-1, with a possible D match to TRBD1 (5 bases). V gave up 0 bases and J gave up 4 bases, with 12 bases separating them. In germline, CDR1 is LGHNT, CDR2 FRNRAP. The CDR3 runs to 15 residues. CDR3 residues: CASGLVRGTATEAFF. The CDR3 DNA sequence: TGTGCTAGTGGTTTGGTACGAGGGACGGCCACTGAAGCTTTCTTT.

The chain uses TRBV2 and TRBJ2-1; no clear D gene. There are 12 residues in the CDR3. CDR1 is SNHLY, CDR2 FYNNEI, per germline. V was cut by 1 base and J by 3 bases, with 1 base left in between. CDR3 coding DNA: TGTGCCAGCAGTGAAGACTACAATGAGCAGTTCTTC. Protein product: CASSEDYNEQFF.

V and J are TRBV14 and TRBJ2-1; D is perhaps TRBD2 (6 bases). The V gene's germline CDR1 is SGHDN and CDR2 FVKESK. The CDR3 extends over 16 amino acids. V lost 4 bases and J lost 3, with 16 bases in between. The CDR3 DNA is TGTGCCAGCAGCCGTGAGCGGGCAGCTATCTACAATGAGCAGTTCTTC. Protein: CASSRERAAIYNEQFF.